The clone carrying this T cell receptor (beta chain) was recorded a few times. Its target is not known. Treatment here: approximately 11-day PBMC culture with coronavirus spike peptide pools or control peptides (ViraFEST assay). The data derive from a study of vaccination and CD4 T cells after COVID-19. Study-level background: Median time from second vaccine dose to sampling was 72 days (14 to 241). Cultures that served as controls received a CEFX pool, an HIV-1 Nef pool, or no peptide.

At the Johns Hopkins FTIC core, DNA taken from cultured CD4+ T cells was sequenced by way of the Oncomine TCR Beta short-read assay. Someone extracted genomic DNA from cultured CD4+ T cells. TCRdb analysed the PCR reads with MiXCR anew, one entry per CDR3 protein. The sample yields roughly 18,000 distinct CDR3 sequences, approximately 63% seen once. Germline V gene data show CDR1 as SGHTA and CDR2 as FQGNSA. Trimming removed 5 bases from V and 8 bases from J, with 12 bases in between. There are 12 residues in the CDR3. Sequencing was carried out using CD4+ T cells from blood, cultured in vitro. The chain uses TRBV7-2 and TRBJ1-2; weak D call: TRBD1 (5 bases). The TCR sequence derives from a human donor who had recovered from COVID-19. CDR3 coding DNA: TGTGCCAGCAGCCCGACGGGGGGAGGCTACACCTTC. Amino acids: CASSPTGGGYTF.